This T cell receptor (beta chain) was recorded in a study of T cell responses to AZD1222 COVID-19 vaccine. The CDR3 runs 14 residues. Trimming took off 1 base at V and 6 bases at J, with 9 bases between the two ends. Germline assignment: CDR1 LGHDT and CDR2 YNNKEL (reference sequence). The protocol was immunoSEQ multiplex PCR, while the TCRdb copy is restricted to in-frame clones and leaves out a portion. This table holds 150,000 to 200,000 clones, about 91% found once. The gene calls are TRBV3-1 (or the pseudogene TRBV3-2) and TRBJ2-2, with unresolved D. This specimen was peripheral blood, taken on day 0 of MenACWY control vaccination. The TCR originated in an adult in good health. The CDR3 coding sequence is TGTGCCAGCAGCCAAGCAAGCCTAGCCGGGGAGCTGTTTTTT. Translating it yields CASSQASLAGELFF.